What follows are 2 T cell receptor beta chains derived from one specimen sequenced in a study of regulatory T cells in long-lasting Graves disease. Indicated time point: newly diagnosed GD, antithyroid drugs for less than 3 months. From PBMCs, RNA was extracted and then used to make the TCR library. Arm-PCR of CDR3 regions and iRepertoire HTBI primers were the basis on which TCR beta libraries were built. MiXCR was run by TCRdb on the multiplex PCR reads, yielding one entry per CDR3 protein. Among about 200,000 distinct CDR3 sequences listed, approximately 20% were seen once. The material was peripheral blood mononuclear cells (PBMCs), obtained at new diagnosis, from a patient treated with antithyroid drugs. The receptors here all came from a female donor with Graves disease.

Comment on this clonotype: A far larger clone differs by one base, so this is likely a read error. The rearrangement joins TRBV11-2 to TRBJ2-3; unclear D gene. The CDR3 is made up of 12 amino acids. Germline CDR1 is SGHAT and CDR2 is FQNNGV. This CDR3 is CASRSGLTEALF. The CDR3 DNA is TGTGCCAGCAGGTCGGGCCTTACCGAAGCTCTCTTT.

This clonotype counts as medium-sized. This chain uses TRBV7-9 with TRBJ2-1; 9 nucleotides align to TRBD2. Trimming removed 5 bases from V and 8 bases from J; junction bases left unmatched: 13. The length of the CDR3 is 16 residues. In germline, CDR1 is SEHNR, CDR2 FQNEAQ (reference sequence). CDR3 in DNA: TGTGCCAGCAGCCGCGCGGGGCGGGAGGGCCACGATGAGCAGTTCTTC. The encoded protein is CASSRAGREGHDEQFF.